Detailed here is one TCR beta chain. Its antigen remains unidentified. No base qualities exist here, and no much larger clone lies one base off it. The sample's treatment or condition label, in plain terms: allogeneic hematopoietic cell transplantation with graft depleted of TCRalphabeta T cells and CD19 B cells. Transplant recipients were children who received TCRalphabeta/CD19-depleted allogeneic hematopoietic cell grafts. The library relied on PCR. Sequencer: Illumina HiSeq 2500. TCR libraries were prepared with molecular barcoding, using unique molecular identifiers to normalize TCRbeta repertoire quantification. TCRdb reran the public reads through fastp at Q25 and MiXCR, keeping productive beta chains. Rows with a matching CDR3 protein are joined into one entry that keeps the most common DNA and genes. The sample records 250,000 to 300,000 distinct CDR3 sequences, about 7.3% of which are singletons. The ten largest clones represent approximately 9.6% of the sample.

This record belongs to a study of T-cell reconstitution after alpha-beta-depleted transplantation in children (dated by TCRdb to between 2015 and 2016). Regarding the study in general: T-cell immune reconstitution after TCRalphabeta/CD19-depleted allogeneic hematopoietic cell transplantation in children was quantitatively tracked in the study by means of TCR repertoire profiling. The paper's findings and limits, for the study overall: The apparently early alphabetaT-cell count recovery about two months after transplant was reportedly dependent on only several hundred rapidly expanded clones derived from non-depleted graft cells. In some patients, high TCRbeta diversity at day 60 was attributed to recipient T cells and intrathymic progenitors that had survived conditioning. Over subsequent months, a decline in hyperexpanded clone frequencies was noted, and after one year, T-cell counts and TCRbeta diversity were mostly ascribed to newly produced T cells.

Source: peripheral blood, taken 360 days after TCRalphabeta/CD19-depleted stem cell transplant. The clonotype originates from a female patient aged 2 to 10 who had a stem cell transplant for Fanconi anemia, so the T cells may come from the graft donor.

The nucleotide sequence is given as TGTGCCAGCAGCTTACGTGGTTCTGCTTTCTTT. This is translated as CASSLRGSAFF. The chain is encoded by TRBV7-9 joined to TRBJ1-1; the D gene is unclear. As encoded in the germline V gene (reference sequence), CDR1 is SEHNR while CDR2 is FQNEAQ. The CDR3 goes from the cysteine to the phenylalanine over 11 residues. Solely the CDR3 DNA is kept, with 33 bases framed from the first base. V and J lose 2 bases and 11 bases, and a span of 9 bases separates them.